The 26 T cell receptor beta chains below all came from one sample that was sequenced in a study of T cells in Graves' hyperthyroidism and ophthalmopathy. Amplification of TCR beta CDR3 regions used RNA as the template. HTBI primers were used for first-round RT-PCR of the TCR CDR3. TCRdb called the multiplex PCR reads again in MiXCR, with one record for every CDR3 protein. The table records about 400,000 distinct CDR3 sequences, roughly 15% of them present only once. The source material was blood. The receptors derive from a woman aged 55-70 years with Graves' ophthalmopathy.

This clonotype was observed at least ten times. The chain has TRBV11-2 and TRBJ2-5; no clear D gene. The CDR3 length is 14 residues. V was pared by 1 base and J by 5 bases, with 11 bases between. Germline CDR1 SGHAT, CDR2 FQNNGV. CDR3 coding DNA: TGTGCCAGCAGCTTAGTTAGGGTCGCGGAGACCCAGTACTTC. Its protein product is CASSLVRVAETQYF.

This clonotype was detected many times. V gene TRBV12-3 or TRBV12-4 combines with J gene TRBJ2-5; D gene ambiguous. The CDR3 is 13 amino acids. V gave up 4 bases and J gave up 3 bases, with 9 bases separating them. This CDR3 reads CASSSSREETQYF. CDR3 coding DNA: TGTGCCAGCAGTTCAAGTAGGGAAGAGACCCAGTACTTC.

This clonotype showed up many times. This rearrangement joins TRBV6-5 to TRBJ1-5; no clear D gene. The CDR3 spans 17 residues. Deletions cut 0 bases from V and 1 base from J, with 13 bases between. Germline V CDR1 and CDR2: MNHEY, SVGAGI. The DNA for the CDR3 is TGTGCCAGCAGTTACTCGCGGCCCTCACGAAGCAATCAGCCCCAGCATTTT. Protein: CASSYSRPSRSNQPQHF.

This clonotype has only a few counts. The CDR3 nucleotides read TGTGCCAGCAGGGAGGACAGGGGTAGTTCAAATTCACCCCTCCACTTT. The encoded protein is CASREDRGSSNSPLHF. V is TRBV6-1 and J is TRBJ1-6, with 9 bases matching TRBD1. CDR1 and CDR2 from the germline V gene are MNHNS and SASEGT. The V segment lost 6 bases and the J segment 7 bases; nucleotides outside the gene matches: 10. The CDR3 is 16 amino acids.

This clonotype appeared a single time. The V and J genes are TRBV15 and TRBJ2-2; D possibly corresponds to TRBD2 (6 bases). Germline values: CDR1 LNHNV, CDR2 YYDKDF (reference sequence). The V end was cut by 3 bases, the J end by 0 bases, with 8 bases between. CDR3 length: 15 amino acids. CDR3 bases: TGTGCCACCAGCAGGGACTACTCGAACACCGGGGAGCTGTTTTTT. It codes for CATSRDYSNTGELFF. Variable domain in full (rest from reference TRBV15 and TRBJ2-2): DAMVIQNPRYQVTQFGKPVTLSCSQTLNHNVMYWYQQKSSQAPKLLFHYYDKDFNNEADTPDNFQSRRPNTSFCFLDIRSPGLGDTAMYLCATSRDYSNTGELFFGEGSRLTVL.

In this sample, this clonotype turned up many times. This sequence joins TRBV5-5 and TRBJ2-7; either TRBD1 or TRBD2 may fit D (5 bases each). Trimming took off 0 bases at V and 2 bases at J, with 15 bases between the two ends. The V gene's germline CDR1 is SGHKS and CDR2 YYEKEE (reference sequence). The CDR3 covers 16 residues. The CDR3 reads CASSLVAGWGTYEQYF. CDR3 nucleotides: TGTGCCAGCAGCTTGGTGGCAGGGTGGGGGACCTACGAGCAGTACTTC.

The V and J genes are TRBV20-1 and TRBJ2-7; D gene unclear. Germline V gene lookup returns CDR1 DFQATT and CDR2 SNEGSKA (reference sequence). CDR3 length: 11 amino acids. Here the CDR3 DNA reads TGCAGCGTTGACGAGAACTACGAGCAGTACTTC. Its protein product is CSVDENYEQYF.

This clonotype occurred many times. The rearrangement uses TRBV27 and TRBJ2-7; maybe TRBD1 (5 bases). V lost 6 bases and J 5 bases, leaving 17 bases between the germline ends. The CDR3 is made up of 14 amino acids. From germline, CDR1 is MNHEY and CDR2 SMNVEV (reference sequence). CDR3 DNA sequence: TGTGCCAGCAGCCAGGGCACTCCAGGCGACGAGCAGTACTTC. This translates into CASSQGTPGDEQYF.

The chain has TRBV25-1 and TRBJ2-2, with TRBD2 matching 9 bases. After removal of 8 bases from V and 5 bases from J, the junction contained 9 bases not matched to a gene. This CDR3 contains 15 residues. Germline-derived CDR1 and CDR2 are MGHDK and SYGVNS. This CDR3 reads CASGSSGTLTGELFF. In DNA, the CDR3 is TGTGCCAGCGGGTCTAGCGGGACGTTAACCGGGGAGCTGTTTTTT. Full variable domain (missing parts from reference TRBV25-1 and TRBJ2-2): EADIYQTPRYLVIGTGKKITLECSQTMGHDKMYWYQQDPGMELHLIHYSYGVNSTEKGDLSSESTVSRIRTEHFPLTLESARPSHTSQYLCASGSSGTLTGELFFGEGSRLTVL.

This clonotype was counted only a few times. V usage is TRBV29-1 and J usage is TRBJ1-1; possibly TRBD1 for D (6 bases). The CDR3 has 14 residues. V was cut by 3 bases and J by 1 base, with 12 bases left in between. From germline, CDR1 is SQVTM and CDR2 ANQGSEA. The CDR3, as DNA: TGCAGCGTTGAGACAGGTACCCCGAACACTGAAGCTTTCTTT. It specifies CSVETGTPNTEAFF.

This clonotype came up many times. This rearrangement joins TRBV12-3 or TRBV12-4 to TRBJ2-5; D not certain. V lost 6 bases, J lost 3 bases, and 11 bases lay in between. The CDR3 has 13 amino acids. The CDR3 loop reads CASSYRLEETQYF. The DNA for the CDR3 is TGTGCCAGCAGCTATCGACTGGAAGAGACCCAGTACTTC.

This clonotype came up a few times. V gene TRBV5-6 combines with J gene TRBJ2-7, with 8 bases fitting TRBD2. Trimming cost V 6 bases and J 7 bases; bases outside gene matches: 15. The CDR3 is made up of 15 amino acids. CDR1 SGHDT and CDR2 YYEEEE come from the germline V gene. The CDR3 spells CASIRRGAGGREQYF. Written as DNA, the CDR3 is TGTGCCAGCATCCGGAGGGGGGCGGGAGGTAGAGAGCAGTACTTC.

Only a few counts were recorded for this clonotype. J is TRBJ1-3 and V is TRBV20-1; D remains ambiguous. Germline V gene lookup returns CDR1 DFQATT and CDR2 SNEGSKA (reference sequence). This CDR3 is built from 18 residues. Trimming removed 0 bases from V and 4 bases from J, with 22 bases in between. CDR3 nucleotide sequence: TGCAGTGCTAGAGATCGAGAAGGGCGCCCCGGGAGGGGAAACACCATATATTTT. Its protein is CSARDREGRPGRGNTIYF.

For the CDR3, the DNA is TGTGCCATCAGTGAGGAGCGGACCACAGATACGCAGTATTTT. Residues: CAISEERTTDTQYF. This rearrangement joins TRBV10-3 to TRBJ2-3; D is possibly TRBD2 (5 bases). Trimming cost V 2 bases and J 2 bases, with 8 bases left between them. Germline lookup yields CDR1 ENHRY and CDR2 SYGVKD. The CDR3 is made up of 14 amino acids.

Points on this clonotype: A clone one base away is much larger, so this may be a read error. This chain uses TRBV9 with TRBJ2-5; the D gene is possibly TRBD2 (6 bases). Germline CDR1 and CDR2: SGDLS and YYNGEE. CDR3 length equals 14 residues. CDR3 DNA: TGTGCCAGCAGCCCGGGCGGAGGGTTTGAGACCCAGTGCTTC. It codes for CASSPGGGFETQCF.

This clonotype has only a few counts. V gene TRBV2 combines with J gene TRBJ1-4; no definite D call. The CDR3 has 12 amino acids. Germline assignment: CDR1 SNHLY and CDR2 FYNNEI. The ends were cut back, 9 bases at V and 0 bases at J, with 5 bases in the middle. The CDR3, as DNA: TGTGCCAGTACTTCAACTAATGAAAAACTGTTTTTT. Its translation is CASTSTNEKLFF.

This clonotype came up many times. CDR3 nucleotides: TGTGCCAGCAGTGGGGGACGGACCTACTACGAGCAGTACTTC. Protein product: CASSGGRTYYEQYF. This chain uses TRBV2 with TRBJ2-7; D is tentatively TRBD1 or TRBD2 (5 bases each). Germline V gene data show CDR1 as SNHLY and CDR2 as FYNNEI. Trimming left V 4 bases short and J 3 bases short, with 13 bases between. This CDR3 has 14 residues.

This clonotype was recorded at least ten times. This chain's CDR3 is CASSLTGLEQYF. In DNA form, the CDR3 reads TGTGCCAGCAGCTTAACGGGACTCGAGCAGTACTTC. The genes are TRBV7-2 and TRBJ2-7; possible D gene TRBD2, 6 bases. The V end was cut by 2 bases, the J end by 6 bases, with 8 bases between. Germline V gene sequence: CDR1 SGHTA, CDR2 FQGNSA. CDR3 length equals 12 residues.

The chain employs TRBV4-2 and TRBJ1-1; 8 bases fit TRBD1. This CDR3 is built from 15 residues. The V gene's germline CDR1 is LGHNA and CDR2 YNFKEQ. The trim removed 4 bases at V and 1 base at J, leaving 5 bases unmatched. CDR3 sequence: CASSLIGTGNTEAFF. The CDR3 DNA is TGTGCCAGCAGCCTGATAGGGACAGGGAACACTGAAGCTTTCTTT.

Ten or more counts support this clonotype. This sequence joins TRBV7-9 and TRBJ2-7, with D maybe TRBD1 (5 bases). This CDR3 region has 13 residues. Germline CDR1 is SEHNR and CDR2 is FQNEAQ (reference sequence). The V and J ends lost 3 bases and 6 bases respectively, with 12 bases between them. CDR3 DNA: TGTGCCAGCAGCTTTCCAGGCAGGGCCGAGCAGTACTTC. Its protein product is CASSFPGRAEQYF. Combining the CDR3 with reference TRBV7-9 and TRBJ2-7 gives the whole variable domain DTGVSQNPRHKITKRGQNVTFRCDPISEHNRLYWYRQTLGQGPEFLTYFQNEAQLEKSRLLSDRFSAERPKGSFSTLEIQRTEQGDSAMYLCASSFPGRAEQYFGPGTRLTVT.

The chain uses TRBV27 and TRBJ2-3; TRBD2 matches at 10 bases. The germline V gene has CDR1 MNHEY and CDR2 SMNVEV (reference sequence). V was pared by 3 bases and J by 5 bases, with 11 bases of the junction left unmatched. The CDR3 totals 17 residues. The CDR3 DNA sequence: TGTGCCAGCAGTTTTTATCTAGCGGGAGCCTTGGGAGATACGCAGTATTTT. Its protein is CASSFYLAGALGDTQYF.

This clonotype was observed many times. CDR3 sequence: CASSLVGETGELFF. CDR3 nucleotide sequence: TGCGCCAGCAGCTTGGTTGGAGAGACCGGGGAGCTGTTTTTT. The chain joins TRBV5-1 to TRBJ2-2; D gene uncertain. This CDR3 contains 14 residues. CDR1 is SGHRS and CDR2 is YFSETQ in the germline V gene. V was trimmed by 0 bases and J by 5 bases, leaving 8 bases between them. Supplemented by reference TRBV5-1 and TRBJ2-2, the full variable domain reads KAGVTQTPRYLIKTRGQQVTLSCSPISGHRSVSWYQQTPGQGLQFLFEYFSETQRNKGNFPGRFSGRQFSNSRSEMNVSTLELGDSALYLCASSLVGETGELFFGEGSRLTVL.

This clonotype was picked up many times. This chain connects TRBV5-1 to TRBJ2-3; the match to TRBD2 covers 14 bases. The germline CDR1 and CDR2 sequences are SGHRS and YFSETQ. V lost 3 bases, J lost 4 bases, and 7 bases stayed unmatched. This CDR3 comprises 17 residues. The CDR3 here is CASSSGRLAGGADTQYF. CDR3 bases: TGCGCCAGCAGCTCTGGACGACTAGCGGGAGGGGCAGATACGCAGTATTTT.

Note on this clonotype: This sequence may be a read error, since a much larger clone differs from it by one base. This chain uses TRBV15 with TRBJ2-7; the match to TRBD1 covers 7 bases. Germline CDR1 reads LNHNV; CDR2 reads YYDKDF (reference sequence). This CDR3 contains 13 residues. The CDR3 loop reads CASRDSPSLEQHF. DNA for the CDR3: TGTGCCTCCCGGGACAGTCCTTCTTTAGAGCAGCACTTC.

This clonotype was seen a handful of times. The V call is TRBV7-2, the J call TRBJ1-3; unclear D gene. Germline assignment: CDR1 SGHTA and CDR2 FQGNSA. This CDR3 contains 13 residues. V gave up 5 bases and J gave up 10 bases, with 15 bases separating them. CDR3: CASSKGHLDTIYF. CDR3 sequence (DNA): TGTGCCAGCAGCAAGGGCCACCTGGATACCATATATTTT.

This clonotype was counted only a few times. The chain combines TRBV6-1 with TRBJ1-4, with D tentatively TRBD1 (5 bases). The CDR3 is 13 amino acids. Per germline, CDR1 MNHNS and CDR2 SASEGT. Trimming took 8 bases from V and 8 from J, leaving 15 bases between them. The CDR3 DNA reads TGTGCCAGCTATAACAGGAAGATCGAAAAACTGTTTTTT. Translated: CASYNRKIEKLFF.